This T cell receptor (beta chain) was observed in a study of CXCR3-negative and CXCR3-positive naive CD8 T cells. TRB cDNA libraries were made by UMI-labeled 5' RACE. TCRdb reprocessed the 5' RACE reads, keeping one entry per CDR3 protein, no DNA. The sample data list about 40,000 distinct CDR3 sequences. Germline values: CDR1 SEHNR, CDR2 FQNEAQ (reference sequence). The CDR3 spans 14 residues. This TCR derives from a human donor in good health. Some clones in this sample may be carry-over from other donors' samples. Sequenced: memory CD8+ T cells from blood. The chain recombines TRBV7-9 with TRBJ1-1. CDR3: CASSQADSGTEAFF.